This is a list of T cell receptor beta chains from one sample in a study of blood T cell repertoires in COVID-19. Repertoires were generated with immunoSEQ multiplex PCR, while TCRdb's copy carries only in-frame clones and drops some. The sample gives 35,000 to 50,000 clones, more than 65% of which show up once; over 4% is in the top ten. Sequenced sample: peripheral blood. Receptors originate from a woman between 65 and 79 years old with acute or convalescent COVID-19. Both conserved end residues are part of each CDR3. Fields, in order: clone size, V gene, D gene, J gene, CDR3 DNA, CDR3 protein. D genes are given only for firm matches. Clone sizes are given selectively: once, few, many, or a class where the clone is expanded.

NA	TRBV4-2	TRBD2	TRBJ2-7	TGTGCCAGTCGCGGGGGGACCTACGAGCAGTACTTC	CASRGGTYEQYF
NA	TRBV28	TRBD1	TRBJ2-5	TGTGCCAGCAGTGGACAGGGTCTTGCGGACTCGCAAGAGACCCAGTACTTC	CASSGQGLADSQETQYF
NA	TRBV6-5	NA	TRBJ2-6	TGTGCCAGCAGTATCGACTCTGAGGCCAACGTCCTGACTTTC	CASSIDSEANVLTF
NA	TRBV7-2	TRBD2	TRBJ2-5	TGTGCCAGCAGCTGGGGACTACTTCAAGAGACCCAGTACTTC	CASSWGLLQETQYF
NA	TRBV19	NA	TRBJ2-3	TGTGCCAGTAGTAAACGGGAGAGAACCCCTAGCACAGATACGCAGTATTTT	CASSKRERTPSTDTQYF
NA	TRBV13	NA	TRBJ2-2	TGTGCCAGCAGCTTACGGCAGGGTCAGTTCACCGGGGAGCTGTTTTTT	CASSLRQGQFTGELFF
NA	TRBV5-1	NA	TRBJ1-2	TGCGCCAGCAGCCTCCGGGACTCCTATGGCTACACCTTC	CASSLRDSYGYTF
NA	TRBV4-1	NA	TRBJ2-5	TGCGCCAGCAGCCAAGTCAGGGGAGAGACCCAGTACTTC	CASSQVRGETQYF
NA	TRBV6-5	NA	TRBJ1-4	TGTGCCAGCAGTCCGGACTTCAATAATGAAAAACTGTTTTTT	CASSPDFNNEKLFF
few	TRBV28	NA	TRBJ2-7	TGTGCCAGCAGTTTAATGTCGGCGGAGGGATACGAGCAGTACTTC	CASSLMSAEGYEQYF
NA	TRBV19	TRBD2	TRBJ2-1	TGTGCCAGTAGTATTCTCCGACTAGCAACCCTCTCCTACAATGAGCAGTTCTTC	CASSILRLATLSYNEQFF
NA	TRBV12-3/TRBV12-4	NA	TRBJ2-7	TGTGCCAGCAGACCCGACATATCCTACGAGCAGTACTTC	CASRPDISYEQYF
NA	TRBV15	NA	TRBJ2-3	TGTGCCACCAGCAGAGATCTGGCAGGGAGCACAGATACGCAGTATTTT	CATSRDLAGSTDTQYF
NA	TRBV20-1	NA	TRBJ2-4	TGCAGTGCTAGTTTAAGAGCTAAAAACATTCAGTACTTC	CSASLRAKNIQYF
NA	TRBV11-3	NA	TRBJ2-3	TGTGCCAGCAGCTTGGCGAACAGGGGGGGTGATACGCAGTATTTT	CASSLANRGGDTQYF
few	TRBV7-2	TRBD2	TRBJ2-7	TGTGCCACCAGACTAGCGGGAGGGCCGTCCGAGCAGTACTTC	CATRLAGGPSEQYF
NA	TRBV7-6	NA	TRBJ2-1	TGTGCCAGCAGCTTAGCGTTTGACAGAGAGCAGTTCTTC	CASSLAFDREQFF
NA	TRBV2	TRBD2	TRBJ2-2	TGTGCCAGCAGTGGACTAGCGGAGGCCGGGGAGCTGTTTTTT	CASSGLAEAGELFF
NA	TRBV7-3	TRBD2	TRBJ2-1	TGTGCCAGCAGCCCTAGCGGCGTCTCCTACAATGAGCAGTTCTTC	CASSPSGVSYNEQFF
NA	TRBV6-5	NA	TRBJ2-5	TGTGCCAGCAGAGTACTTTTGCGGTCAGAGACCCAGTACTTC	CASRVLLRSETQYF
NA	TRBV15	NA	TRBJ1-1	TGTGCCACCAGCAGAGACCGGGTTGTTGAAGCTTTCTTT	CATSRDRVVEAFF
once	TRBV5-1	NA	TRBJ2-1	TGCGCCAGCAGCGTTCCGGACAATGAGCAGTTCTTC	CASSVPDNEQFF
once	TRBV18	NA	TRBJ2-1	TGTGCCAGCTCACCACCCGCGGGACAGACCTACAATGAGCAGTTCTTC	CASSPPAGQTYNEQFF
once	TRBV15	NA	TRBJ2-7	TGTGCCACCAGCAAACCAACAGGAAGCACCTACGAGCAGTACTTC	CATSKPTGSTYEQYF
once	TRBV15	NA	TRBJ2-1	TGTGCCACCAGCAGAGGTAGCAATGAGCAGTTCTTC	CATSRGSNEQFF
NA	TRBV27	TRBD2	TRBJ2-1	TGTGCCAGCAGCCCCCCCAGCCGGACTAGCTCCAATGAGCAGTTCTTC	CASSPPSRTSSNEQFF
NA	TRBV19	NA	TRBJ2-5	TGTGCCAGTAGTATACAGGGTGAGACCCAGTACTTC	CASSIQGETQYF
few	TRBV6-1	NA	TRBJ1-2	TGTGCCAGCAGTGAACCCGGGTCACTCGGCTACACCTTC	CASSEPGSLGYTF
NA	TRBV27	TRBD1	TRBJ1-2	TGTGCCAGCAGTTTCAGGACAGGGGGCCTTTACTATGGCTACACCTTC	CASSFRTGGLYYGYTF
NA	TRBV19	NA	TRBJ2-3	TGTGCCAGTACCCCGGTCAGCAGCGGCCACATGGATACGCAGTATTTT	CASTPVSSGHMDTQYF
NA	TRBV7-2	NA	TRBJ2-4	TGTGCCAGCAGCTTGCCCGCGACTAGGGGCAAAAACATTCAGTACTTC	CASSLPATRGKNIQYF
NA	TRBV29-1	NA	TRBJ2-3	TGCAGCGTTGAGGGCTGGTCCACAGATACGCAGTATTTT	CSVEGWSTDTQYF
NA	TRBV15	NA	TRBJ2-5	TGTGCCACCAGCAGAGATCTGGGGCCCCAGTACTTC	CATSRDLGPQYF
NA	TRBV3-1/TRBV3-2	TRBD2	TRBJ2-7	TGTGCCAGCAGCCAAGAACTGTTGGCGGGGGGGGCTAACGAGCAGTACTTC	CASSQELLAGGANEQYF
NA	TRBV5-1	NA	TRBJ1-1	TGCGCCAGCAGCCCGTCGGGGGGGTTCACTGAAGCTTTCTTT	CASSPSGGFTEAFF
NA	TRBV6-6	NA	TRBJ2-1	TGTGCCAGCAACCTCCCCGGGGTGATTGAGCAGTTCTTC	CASNLPGVIEQFF
NA	TRBV7-8	NA	TRBJ1-5	TGTGCCAGCAGCCCAAGCTGGACAGTTAGCAATCAGCCCCAGCATTTT	CASSPSWTVSNQPQHF
NA	TRBV19	NA	TRBJ2-7	TGTGCCAGTAGAGGCAGGGGCCGTTCCTACGAGCAGTACTTC	CASRGRGRSYEQYF
NA	TRBV9	TRBD2	TRBJ2-2	TGTGCCAGCAGCCTCACCCGGGGGCTAGCGGGAGGGGTCACCGGGGAGCTGTTTTTT	CASSLTRGLAGGVTGELFF
NA	TRBV10-2	NA	TRBJ2-5	TGCGCCAGCAGTGAAGAGGATCGGGAGACCCAGTACTTC	CASSEEDRETQYF
NA	TRBV5-4	NA	TRBJ2-7	TGTGCCAGCAGCTCGGACAGATGGGCCCCCTACGAGCAGTACTTC	CASSSDRWAPYEQYF
medium-sized	TRBV27	TRBD2	TRBJ2-7	TGTGCCAGCAGCCCGGGGACTAGGTCCTACGAGCAGTACTTC	CASSPGTRSYEQYF
NA	TRBV11-3	NA	TRBJ2-5	TGTGCCAGCAGCCGCCGGGAGACCCAGTACTTC	CASSRRETQYF
NA	TRBV9	TRBD2	TRBJ2-7	TGTGCCAGCAGCGCAACCGGGACTAGCGTGAGGGAGCAGTACTTC	CASSATGTSVREQYF
NA	TRBV7-2	NA	TRBJ1-1	TGTGCCAGCAGCTTAGCGGGCAAGGTGAACACTGAAGCTTTCTTT	CASSLAGKVNTEAFF
once	TRBV5-4	NA	TRBJ1-4	TGTGCCAGCAGCTCGTCCGGGACACCGACCGAAAAACTGTTTTTT	CASSSSGTPTEKLFF
few	TRBV6-5	TRBD2	TRBJ2-7	TGTGCCAGCACCACAGCGGGAGGGCTCGAGCAGTACTTC	CASTTAGGLEQYF